This is a list of T cell receptor beta chains from one sample in a study of cytotoxic CD8 clonotypes in ibrutinib-treated CLL. Using immunoSEQ multiplex PCR, the repertoire was profiled, and TCRdb retains in-frame clones only, with some absent. The sample contains about 140,000 clones, 80% to 95% of which appear only once. The sample consisted of PBMCs, taken after 12 months of ibrutinib treatment. These receptors were collected from a human donor with chronic lymphocytic leukemia. CDR3s include the opening cysteine and the closing phenylalanine or tryptophan. The D gene is left open where the match is weak. The size entry is marked missing in some rows and otherwise reads once, few, many or a size class.

d_call cdr3_length j_call clone_size v_call cdr3_nt cdr3_aa
TRBD1 15 TRBJ2-5 - TRBV28 TGTGCCAGCAGGTCGGGGACAGGGGGTTCAGAGACCCAGTACTTC CASRSGTGGSETQYF
- 16 TRBJ2-6 - TRBV16 TGTGCCAGCAGCCAGAATCCCCAAGCCGGGGCCAACGTCCTGACTTTC CASSQNPQAGANVLTF
- 15 TRBJ2-1 - TRBV27 TGTGCCAGCAGTTTATACACCCAGGGGGGGAATGAGCAGTTCTTC CASSLYTQGGNEQFF
- 12 TRBJ2-5 - TRBV11-3 TGTGCCAGTAAAGGGGACCAAGAGACCCAGTACTTC CASKGDQETQYF
TRBD2 15 TRBJ2-2 - TRBV9 TGTGCCAGCAGCGTACTAGCGGGAGTCACCGGGGAGCTGTTTTTT CASSVLAGVTGELFF
- 13 TRBJ1-1 few TRBV7-9 TGTGCCAGCAGCTTGGGGAGTAACACTGAAGCTTTCTTT CASSLGSNTEAFF
TRBD1 15 TRBJ2-7 - TRBV7-8 TGTGCCAGCAGCTTAATCGCAGGGGGATCCTACGAGCAGTACTTC CASSLIAGGSYEQYF
- 13 TRBJ2-2 few TRBV30 TGTGCCTGGAGTCAAGCGGGCACCGGGGAGCTGTTTTTT CAWSQAGTGELFF
- 14 TRBJ2-7 - TRBV29-1 TGCAGCGTCAGAAAGCAGGGTCTTTTCTACGAGCAGTACTTC CSVRKQGLFYEQYF
TRBD1 15 TRBJ2-4 - TRBV19 TGTGCCAGTAGTACCACCTGGACAGGGGGAAACATTCAGTACTTC CASSTTWTGGNIQYF
- 14 TRBJ2-1 - TRBV7-6 TGTGCCAGCAGGGGGACGGGACCCTACAATGAGCAGTTCTTC CASRGTGPYNEQFF
TRBD1 15 TRBJ1-5 once TRBV28 TGTGCCAGCCACGCGTCAGGGGGCGCTTCACAGCCCCAGCATTTT CASHASGGASQPQHF
TRBD1 14 TRBJ1-4 once TRBV2 TGTGCCAGCAGTTCGGGACAGGGGTATGAAAAACTGTTTTTT CASSSGQGYEKLFF
- 10 TRBJ2-1 - TRBV9 TGTGCCAGCAGCTCCCGTGAGCAGTTCTTC CASSSREQFF
- 15 TRBJ2-3 - TRBV28 TGTGCCAGCAGTTCCAGGGTTTACGGCACAGATACGCAGTATTTT CASSSRVYGTDTQYF
TRBD1 14 TRBJ2-1 - TRBV19 TGTGCCAGTAGTATCCTGGACAGGGGGGATGAGCAGTTCTTC CASSILDRGDEQFF
TRBD1 13 TRBJ2-7 - TRBV5-1 TGCGCCAGCTCTGGACAGGCGGCGTACGAGCAGTACTTC CASSGQAAYEQYF
- 16 TRBJ1-2 - TRBV28 TGTGCCAGCACCCCGATGACAGAGGAGCCCCCCTATGGCTACACCTTC CASTPMTEEPPYGYTF
- 15 TRBJ1-2 few TRBV18 TGTGCCAGCTCACCAGGGAGCGATCCTAACTATGGCTACACCTTC CASSPGSDPNYGYTF
- 13 TRBJ1-2 few TRBV5-1 TGCGCCAGCAGCTTGGGCGGGGCGGGAGAGTACACCTTC CASSLGGAGEYTF
- 13 TRBJ1-5 - TRBV5-1 TGCGCCAGCAGCTTCACGTGGAATCAGCCCCAGCATTTT CASSFTWNQPQHF
- 15 TRBJ2-5 once TRBV5-6 TGTGCCAGCAGCGAAGAGGGTAGGGGTGGGAAGACCCAGTACTTC CASSEEGRGGKTQYF
TRBD2 18 TRBJ2-3 - TRBV4-1 TGCGCCAGCAGCCAATCTCAGCGGGAGGGACGTAGCACAGATACGCAGTATTTT CASSQSQREGRSTDTQYF
TRBD2 14 TRBJ2-7 - TRBV2 TGTGCCAGCATGTCGAGCGGGGGCTCCTACGAGCAGTACTTC CASMSSGGSYEQYF
- 14 TRBJ2-7 - TRBV11-2 TGTGCCAGCAGCGAGGGACACCGAGGGTACGAGCAGTACTTC CASSEGHRGYEQYF
TRBD1 15 TRBJ2-7 - TRBV27 TGTGCCAGCAGGGCCGGGACAGCCTACTCCTACGAGCAGTACTTC CASRAGTAYSYEQYF
- 15 TRBJ2-1 - TRBV7-9 TGTGCCAGCAGCTTAAACCCCCCGGCGGACAATGAGCAGTTCTTC CASSLNPPADNEQFF
- 15 TRBJ1-1 - TRBV25-1 TGTGCCAGCAGTTCCTTGGGAGGCACCCCTTTCGAAGCTTTCTTT CASSSLGGTPFEAFF
TRBD2 16 TRBJ2-2 once TRBV5-1 TGCGCCAGCAGTGGACTAGCGGGAGGGCGGTCCGGGGAGCTGTTTTTT CASSGLAGGRSGELFF
- 13 TRBJ1-2 - TRBV7-2 TGTGCCAGCAGCTTAGCGGGGCCCTATGGCTACACCTTC CASSLAGPYGYTF
- 15 TRBJ2-1 - TRBV15 TGTGCCACCATCCAGATTACCGGGACGGACAATGAGCAGTTCTTC CATIQITGTDNEQFF
- 16 TRBJ1-5 - TRBV28 TGTGCCAGCAGTTTATATGACCCGTATAGCAATCAGCCCCAGCATTTT CASSLYDPYSNQPQHF
- 15 TRBJ1-1 - TRBV6-1 TGTGCCTCTCCTGCGCCGGGTCATAGAACCGCTGAAGCTTTCTTT CASPAPGHRTAEAFF
- 10 TRBJ2-1 once TRBV9 TGTGCCAGCTCGGGGAATGAGCAGTTCTTC CASSGNEQFF
TRBD2 15 TRBJ2-1 - TRBV10-3 TGTGCCATCAGTGGGACTAGCGGGAGCCACTATGAGCAGTTCTTC CAISGTSGSHYEQFF
- 19 TRBJ1-5 - TRBV15 TGTGCCACCAGCCCAGTAGATGAAGAGGGGCGGGAAACAAATCAGCCCCAGCATTTT CATSPVDEEGRETNQPQHF
- 13 TRBJ2-7 - TRBV19 TGTGCCAGTACCCCTGGAGGCTCGGGCGAGCAGTACTTC CASTPGGSGEQYF
- 15 TRBJ2-5 - TRBV5-4 TGTGCCAGCAGCTTGGAGACAGGTCCCTCCCAGACCCAGTACTTC CASSLETGPSQTQYF
TRBD2 14 TRBJ2-3 - TRBV10-3 TGTGCCATCTTTAGCGGGAGGTTGACAGATACGCAGTATTTT CAIFSGRLTDTQYF
TRBD2 15 TRBJ2-7 - TRBV6-5 TGTGCCAGCAGCACCCCAGCTAGCGGGAGTTACGAGCAGTACTTC CASSTPASGSYEQYF
TRBD2 15 TRBJ2-7 - TRBV7-9 TGTGCCAGCAGCTCAACTAGCGGGAGGGCGAAAGAGCAGTACTTC CASSSTSGRAKEQYF
- 15 TRBJ2-4 - TRBV7-8 TGTGCCAGCAGCCCTGGACCTCTAGCCAAAAACATTCAGTACTTC CASSPGPLAKNIQYF
TRBD1 16 TRBJ2-5 - TRBV6-4 TGTGCCAGCAGTGACGGGACAGGGAGCCCCCAAGAGACCCAGTACTTC CASSDGTGSPQETQYF
- 12 TRBJ1-1 - TRBV28 TGTGCCAGCAGTGGGCTGAACACTGAAGCTTTCTTT CASSGLNTEAFF
- 13 TRBJ1-4 - TRBV29-1 TGCAGCGTTGAAGACCGAGGGAATGAAAAACTGTTTTTT CSVEDRGNEKLFF
- 15 TRBJ1-5 - TRBV27 TGTGCCAGCAGTCTGACACCATATAGCAATCAGCCCCAGCATTTT CASSLTPYSNQPQHF
TRBD2 15 TRBJ2-1 - TRBV7-2 TGTGCCAGCAGCCCGGGGACTAGCGGAAACAATGAGCAGTTCTTC CASSPGTSGNNEQFF
- 16 TRBJ2-5 - TRBV4-3 TGCGCCAGCAGCCAAGATTCCGGATCGCGGGAAGAGACCCAGTACTTC CASSQDSGSREETQYF
- 12 TRBJ1-1 - TRBV6-5 TGTGCCAGCAGACGGAAGAACACTGAAGCTTTCTTT CASRRKNTEAFF
- 14 TRBJ2-3 - TRBV7-9 TGTGCCAGCAGCTTCTCAGCTAGCACAGATACGCAGTATTTT CASSFSASTDTQYF